A selection of T cell receptor beta chains follows, all from one sample in a study of vaccination effects on CD4 cells after COVID-19. Some clones are missing from TCRdb's copy, which holds only in-frame ones; the method was immunoSEQ multiplex PCR. This sample has about 50,000 clones, with about 80% found just once. Their recognized antigens are unknown. The material was CD4+ T cells from PBMCs cultured without peptide, obtained before COVID-19 vaccination. These receptors came from a human donor who received a COVID-19 vaccine. CDR3s include the opening cysteine and the closing phenylalanine or tryptophan. D genes are given only for firm matches. Expanded clones get a size class; other rows say once, few or many, or leave the size out.

TRBJ2-1	TRBV21-1	.	.	TGTGCGACCCCGGGACTAGCTGGGGACTACAATGAGCAGTTCTTC	CATPGLAGDYNEQFF
TRBJ1-6	TRBV7-9	.	.	TGTGCCAGCAGCGAAAGTCCCCTCCACTTT	CASSESPLHF
TRBJ2-2	TRBV19	.	TRBD1	TGTGCCAGTACCGAACAACAGGGGGCGAACACCGGGGAGCTGTTTTTT	CASTEQQGANTGELFF
TRBJ1-6	TRBV27	.	.	TGTGCCTCAAAGGGGAGCTCCTATAATTCACCCCTCCACTTT	CASKGSSYNSPLHF
TRBJ2-1	TRBV9	.	TRBD2	TGTGCCAGCAGCGTAGGACTAGCGGGGACCTCCTACAATGAGCAGTTCTTC	CASSVGLAGTSYNEQFF
TRBJ1-5	TRBV7-2	.	.	TGTGCCAGCAGCCCGGGACACCGTAGCAATCAGCCCCAGCATTTT	CASSPGHRSNQPQHF
TRBJ1-2	TRBV4-3	.	.	TGCGCCAGCAGCCAAGCAGGGATCGGGGTCTATGGCTACACCTTC	CASSQAGIGVYGYTF
TRBJ1-3	TRBV5-6	.	.	TGTGCCAGCAGCCTTCCGGGGCAGGGGCGATTCTCTGGAAACACCATATATTTT	CASSLPGQGRFSGNTIYF
TRBJ1-2	TRBV4-1	.	.	TGCGCCAGCAGCCAATCTACTACCAACTATGGCTACACCTTC	CASSQSTTNYGYTF
TRBJ2-5	TRBV7-2	.	.	TGTGCCAGCGGCAGGGGAGAGACCCAGTACTTC	CASGRGETQYF
TRBJ1-5	TRBV2	.	TRBD1	TGTGCCAGCAGTGGGACAGGGGGAAGCCAGCCCCAGCATTTT	CASSGTGGSQPQHF
TRBJ2-5	TRBV2	.	.	TGTGCCAGCAGTCTGGTCGAAGAGACCCAGTACTTC	CASSLVEETQYF
TRBJ2-5	TRBV5-1	.	.	TGCGCCAGCAGCTTGGCTCGGCCCCAAGAGACCCAGTACTTC	CASSLARPQETQYF
TRBJ1-4	TRBV27	once	.	TGTGCCAGCAGTTTAAGTAGGAATACTGAAAAACTGTTTTTT	CASSLSRNTEKLFF
TRBJ1-4	TRBV30	.	.	TGTGCCTCTCCGGGGGCGGGTAATGAAAAACTGTTTTTT	CASPGAGNEKLFF